This passage covers 32 T cell receptor beta chains from one sample sequenced in a study of cytomegalovirus exposure and HLA in healthy donors. Primers: 60 Vbeta forward and 13 Jbeta reverse. The data were produced by immunoSEQ multiplex PCR, yet TCRdb's version contains in-frame clones alone and is incomplete. The sample includes 85,000 to 100,000 clones, roughly 80% of them seen just once. Sequencing was performed on PBMCs. The receptors stem from a man aged 40-49 years in good health and CMV-seropositive.

This sequence joins TRBV5-4 and TRBJ1-6; D gene uncertain. Germline-derived CDR1 and CDR2 are SGHNT and YYREEE (reference sequence). The germline V and J ends were trimmed by 0 bases and 7 bases, with 5 bases remaining between them. CDR3 length: 13 amino acids. CDR3 region: CASSLAENSPLHF. The CDR3 region has the DNA TGTGCCAGCAGCTTGGCCGAGAATTCACCCCTCCACTTT.

A word on this clone: The sample has other DNA sequences that encode this CDR3 too. The chain joins TRBV28 to TRBJ2-7; maybe TRBD2 (5 bases). Trimming took 5 bases from V and 1 from J, leaving 6 bases between them. The CDR3 contains 12 residues. The germline V gene has CDR1 MDHEN and CDR2 SYDVKM. This chain's CDR3 is CASSRGSYEQYF. DNA of the CDR3: TGTGCCAGCAGTCGCGGGTCCTACGAGCAGTACTTC.

This clone was counted between two and nine times. The chain couples TRBV9 to TRBJ2-2; D uncertain. Germline V gene lookup returns CDR1 SGDLS and CDR2 YYNGEE. The CDR3 has 15 residues. V shed 0 bases and J shed 1 base, with 7 bases lying between them. CDR3 in amino acids: CASSVAAVNTGELFF. The CDR3 DNA sequence: TGTGCCAGCAGCGTAGCCGCGGTGAACACCGGGGAGCTGTTTTTT. The full variable domain, in which reference TRBV9 and TRBJ2-2 provide the parts outside the CDR3, is DSGVTQTPKHLITATGQRVTLRCSPRSGDLSVYWYQQSLDQGLQFLIQYYNGEERAKGNILERFSAQQFPDLHSELNLSSLELGDSALYFCASSVAAVNTGELFFGEGSRLTVL.

This clone occurred once. The J gene is TRBJ2-2, the V gene TRBV2; 15 bases are shared with TRBD2. The junction had 10 bases not matched to a gene; V was cut back by 6 bases and J by 5 bases. The CDR3 is made up of 18 amino acids. Germline V gene lookup returns CDR1 SNHLY and CDR2 FYNNEI. The CDR3, as DNA: TGTGCCAGCAGCCCCGCCGGACTAGCGGGAGGGCGTACCGGGGAGCTGTTTTTT. This sequence encodes CASSPAGLAGGRTGELFF.

A single count supports this clone. The J gene is TRBJ1-4, the V gene TRBV7-9; 7 bases align to TRBD1. CDR3 length: 14 residues. CDR1 is SEHNR, CDR2 FQNEAQ, per germline (reference sequence). With V trimmed by 5 bases and J by 8 bases, 8 bases remained unmatched. CDR3 residues: CASSLRGIGEKLFF. CDR3 sequence (DNA): TGTGCCAGCAGCCTCAGGGGGATCGGGGAAAAACTGTTTTTT.

The J gene is TRBJ2-3, the V gene TRBV5-6, with 12 bases fitting TRBD2. The CDR3 runs 17 residues. V dropped 4 bases and J dropped 5; count of bases not matched to a gene: 11. Germline CDR1 SGHDT, CDR2 YYEEEE. CDR3 bases: TGTGCCAGCAGCGCCGGTCGGACTAGCGGGGCCATAGATACGCAGTATTTT. Its protein product is CASSAGRTSGAIDTQYF.

J is TRBJ2-1 and V is TRBV4-2; no clear D gene. Germline V CDR1 and CDR2: LGHNA, YNFKEQ. CDR3 length equals 14 residues. The V end was cut by 0 bases, the J end by 10 bases, with 13 bases between. The CDR3 bases are TGTGCCAGCAGCCAAGAATTAACGATCCGGGAGCAGTTCTTC. It encodes CASSQELTIREQFF.

V and J are TRBV5-4 and TRBJ2-1; the match to TRBD2 covers 10 bases. V lost 4 bases and J lost 8; bases outside the gene matches: 18. The CDR3 length is 18 residues. The germline CDR1 and CDR2 sequences are SGHNT and YYREEE (reference sequence). The CDR3 spells CASSDEEASGSFTHEQFF. The CDR3 DNA follows: TGTGCCAGCAGCGATGAGGAGGCTAGCGGGAGTTTTACGCATGAGCAGTTCTTC.

This chain connects TRBV6-5 to TRBJ1-5; D not certain. Germline CDR1 reads MNHEY; CDR2 reads SVGAGI. This CDR3 has 13 residues. Trimming shortened V by 0 bases and J by 6 bases, and 6 bases separated the two germline ends. This CDR3 reads CASSYSTGQPQHF. Here the CDR3 DNA reads TGTGCCAGCAGTTACTCGACGGGTCAGCCCCAGCATTTT.

The genes are TRBV27 and TRBJ2-5; possible D gene TRBD2, 5 bases. Germline CDR1 and CDR2: MNHEY and SMNVEV (reference sequence). Deletions cut 5 bases from V and 4 bases from J, with 11 bases between. The CDR3 spans 13 residues. CDR3 DNA sequence: TGTGCCAGCAGTCCCCGGAGCGGAGAGACCCAGTACTTC. Its protein is CASSPRSGETQYF.

This clone was found once. The chain recombines TRBV7-2 with TRBJ2-7; D might be TRBD1 (5 bases). Germline V gene data show CDR1 as SGHTA and CDR2 as FQGNSA. The V and J ends lost 1 base and 3 bases respectively, with 10 bases between them. CDR3 size: 14 residues. CDR3 DNA sequence: TGTGCCAGCAGCTTAGATCCAGGGAACTACGAGCAGTACTTC. This translates into CASSLDPGNYEQYF.

This rearrangement joins TRBV11-2 to TRBJ2-6; D possibly corresponds to TRBD2 (5 bases). The CDR3 covers 14 residues. V was cut by 11 bases and J by 0 bases, with 11 bases left in between. Germline-derived CDR1 and CDR2 are SGHAT and FQNNGV. CDR3 nucleotide sequence: TGTGCCGGGAGTAGGATCTCTGGGGCCAACGTCCTGACTTTC. Amino acid sequence: CAGSRISGANVLTF.

The chain recombines TRBV7-6 with TRBJ2-7; TRBD1 might be the D (7 bases). V was shortened by 3 bases and J by 4 bases, with 13 bases between the two germline ends. This CDR3 comprises 14 residues. Looked up from germline, CDR1 is SGHVS and CDR2 is FNYEAQ. The CDR3 DNA follows: TGTGCCAGCAGCTTGGTAGCAGGGGGGTACGAGCAGTACTTC. Translated, it gives CASSLVAGGYEQYF.

This clone was recorded once. The chain employs TRBV14 and TRBJ2-2; possibly TRBD1 for D (6 bases). There are 16 residues in the CDR3. With 0 bases removed from V and 5 bases from J, the gap between germline ends came to 13 bases. Germline loops: CDR1 SGHDN, CDR2 FVKESK. CDR3 in amino acids: CASSQDRQEWTGELFF. The CDR3 nucleotides read TGTGCCAGCAGCCAAGACCGACAGGAATGGACCGGGGAGCTGTTTTTT.

This clone was counted only a few times. J is TRBJ2-7 and V is TRBV9; weak D call: TRBD2 (5 bases). Germline V gives CDR1 SGDLS, CDR2 YYNGEE. The CDR3 length is 15 residues. Trimming took 3 bases from V and 5 from J, leaving 18 bases between them. The DNA for the CDR3 is TGTGCCAGCAGCGCCGGACGTGGTGCCGGGAACGAGCAGTACTTC. This codes for CASSAGRGAGNEQYF.

As DNA, the CDR3 is TGCGCCAGCAGCGACAGGGGCTACGAGCAGTACTTC. The encoded protein is CASSDRGYEQYF. The chain combines TRBV5-1 with TRBJ2-7; 8 nucleotides agree with TRBD1. The CDR3 is 12 amino acids. Germline V gives CDR1 SGHRS, CDR2 YFSETQ. The V segment lost 4 bases and the J segment 3 bases; nucleotides outside the gene matches: 0.

The chain couples TRBV4-1 to TRBJ1-1; D is unclear. Germline CDR1 reads MGHRA; CDR2 reads YSYEKL. CDR3 length equals 13 residues. V was cut by 0 bases and J by 10 bases, with 12 bases left in between. The CDR3 DNA is TGCGCCAGCAGCCAAGAGGGCGGGCGCGGAGCTTTCTTT. Translation gives CASSQEGGRGAFF.

This clone has just a few counts. V is TRBV18 and J is TRBJ2-1, with 10 bases matching TRBD2. V lost 3 bases to trimming and J lost 7 bases; unmatched junction nucleotides: 9. CDR1 KGHSH and CDR2 LQKENI come from the germline V gene. The CDR3 sequence is 16 residues long. The CDR3 loop reads CASSPGTSGTSNEQFF. For the CDR3, the DNA is TGTGCCAGCTCACCGGGAACTAGCGGGACTTCGAATGAGCAGTTCTTC. The variable domain in full, completed from reference TRBV18 and TRBJ2-1, reads NAGVMQNPRHLVRRRGQEARLRCSPMKGHSHVYWYRQLPEEGLKFMVYLQKENIIDESGMPKERFSAEFPKEGPSILRIQQVVRGDSAAYFCASSPGTSGTSNEQFFGPGTRLTVL.

This chain joins TRBV9 and TRBJ2-2; D might be TRBD2 (6 bases). Trimming removed 1 base at V and 3 bases at J, with 10 bases between. The V gene's germline CDR1 is SGDLS and CDR2 YYNGEE. The CDR3 is made up of 15 amino acids. CDR3 sequence (DNA): TGTGCCAGCAGCGTACTGGTAGCGGACACCGGGGAGCTGTTTTTT. This translates into CASSVLVADTGELFF. Drawing the rest from reference TRBV9 and TRBJ2-2, the complete variable domain is DSGVTQTPKHLITATGQRVTLRCSPRSGDLSVYWYQQSLDQGLQFLIQYYNGEERAKGNILERFSAQQFPDLHSELNLSSLELGDSALYFCASSVLVADTGELFFGEGSRLTVL.

This clone was detected once. The V call is TRBV2, the J call TRBJ2-3, with TRBD2 matching 14 bases. The CDR3 spans 18 residues. V trimming: 10 bases; J trimming: 4 bases; junction bases outside the gene matches: 16. Per germline, CDR1 SNHLY and CDR2 FYNNEI. As DNA, the CDR3 is TGTGCCACCCGGGGGATCGGACTAGCGGGGGGTACTGCAGATACGCAGTATTTT. Its translation is CATRGIGLAGGTADTQYF.

In nucleotides, the CDR3 is TGTGCCAGCAGCTCAGGGGGGCATTTCGGGGAGCTGTTTTTT. Its protein is CASSSGGHFGELFF. The chain combines TRBV7-2 with TRBJ2-2, with D perhaps matching TRBD1 (7 bases). This CDR3 comprises 14 residues. Germline loops: CDR1 SGHTA, CDR2 FQGNSA. Trimming took off 4 bases at V and 7 bases at J, with 13 bases between the two ends.

This clone was detected only a few times. CDR3 residues: CASITGTGELFF. The CDR3 nucleotides read TGTGCCAGTATAACCGGGACCGGGGAGCTGTTTTTT. The chain links TRBV19 to TRBJ2-2; D is undetermined. Trimming shortened V by 7 bases and J by 5 bases, and 8 bases separated the two germline ends. The V gene's germline CDR1 is LNHDA and CDR2 SQIVND (reference sequence). The CDR3 consists of 12 residues.

DNA of the CDR3: TGTGCCAGCAGCTTACCCCCGGCCTACGAGCAGTACTTC. Residues: CASSLPPAYEQYF. The chain recombines TRBV7-9 with TRBJ2-7, with D unclear. The CDR3 is 13 amino acids. Germline values: CDR1 SEHNR, CDR2 FQNEAQ (reference sequence). V lost 2 bases to trimming and J lost 2 bases, with 7 bases between them.

The genes are TRBV5-1 and TRBJ2-6; TRBD2 might be the D (5 bases). This CDR3 comprises 15 residues. The germline V gene encodes CDR1 SGHRS and CDR2 YFSETQ. The V and J ends lost 0 bases and 3 bases respectively, with 7 bases between them. CDR3 nucleotides: TGCGCCAGCAGCTTGGGAGGGAGTGGGGCCAACGTCCTGACTTTC. As protein: CASSLGGSGANVLTF.

V usage is TRBV6-6 and J usage is TRBJ1-4; D might be TRBD1 (5 bases). The CDR3 totals 14 residues. The V and J ends lost 6 bases and 8 bases respectively, with 16 bases between them. CDR1 MNHNY and CDR2 SVGAGI come from the germline V gene (reference sequence). CDR3 DNA sequence: TGTGCCAGCAGACGACAGTTGTCGGACGAAAAACTGTTTTTT. Its translation is CASRRQLSDEKLFF.

This clone was counted a single time. This sequence joins TRBV4-3 and TRBJ2-1, with 7 bases that match TRBD2. J lost 2 bases, V lost 4 bases, and 14 bases had no gene match. Germline V gene lookup returns CDR1 LGHNA and CDR2 YSLEER. This CDR3 spans 18 amino acids. CDR3 in DNA: TGCGCCAGCAGCCCGAAGCGGAGTACGGGAGGAACCTACAATGAGCAGTTCTTC. Amino acids: CASSPKRSTGGTYNEQFF.

V gene TRBV18 combines with J gene TRBJ2-2; TRBD2 matches at 12 bases. The V gene end was trimmed by 3 bases and the J gene end by 6 bases; junction bases not matched to a gene: 5. This CDR3 region has 16 residues. From germline, CDR1 is KGHSH and CDR2 LQKENI. CDR3 loop: CASSPGLAGHSGELFF. The CDR3 DNA is TGTGCCAGCTCACCCGGACTAGCGGGACATTCCGGGGAGCTGTTTTTT. Full variable domain (remainder filled in from reference TRBV18 and TRBJ2-2): NAGVMQNPRHLVRRRGQEARLRCSPMKGHSHVYWYRQLPEEGLKFMVYLQKENIIDESGMPKERFSAEFPKEGPSILRIQQVVRGDSAAYFCASSPGLAGHSGELFFGEGSRLTVL.

J is TRBJ1-1 and V is TRBV4-1; TRBD1 agrees at 7 bases. The V segment lost 4 bases and the J segment 7 bases; nucleotides outside the gene matches: 3. CDR3 size: 12 residues. Germline V gene data show CDR1 as MGHRA and CDR2 as YSYEKL. CDR3 DNA sequence: TGCGCCAGCAGCCCGACAGGGTGTGAAGCTTTCTTT. As protein: CASSPTGCEAFF.

This clone was picked up a small number of times. CDR3: CASSLGQGTGELFF. CDR3 DNA: TGTGCCAGCAGCTTGGGACAGGGAACCGGGGAGCTGTTTTTT. This chain links TRBV5-8 with TRBJ2-2; 7 bases map to TRBD1. In germline, CDR1 is SGHTS, CDR2 YDEGEE. The J segment lost 5 bases and the V segment lost 0 bases, leaving 1 base of the junction unmatched. The CDR3 extends over 14 amino acids.

V is TRBV28 and J is TRBJ2-4; 8 positions agree with TRBD1. This CDR3 contains 15 residues. Germline V CDR1 and CDR2: MDHEN, SYDVKM. V gave up 8 bases and J gave up 0 bases; unmatched junction bases: 6. This CDR3 is CASSRTGLAKNIQYF. In DNA form, the CDR3 reads TGTGCCAGCTCCAGGACAGGGCTAGCCAAAAACATTCAGTACTTC.

The chain combines TRBV19 with TRBJ2-3, with 11 nucleotides matching TRBD2. The V and J ends lost 10 bases and 3 bases, in that order; junction bases with no gene match: 9. The CDR3 is 15 amino acids. Germline V gives CDR1 LNHDA, CDR2 SQIVND (reference sequence). CDR3 residues: CATGRLAGMTDTQYF. DNA of the CDR3: TGTGCCACAGGGAGACTAGCGGGGATGACAGATACGCAGTATTTT.

The chain recombines TRBV6-1 with TRBJ2-3; D is possibly TRBD1 (5 bases). V lost 3 bases to trimming and J lost 7 bases, with 14 bases between them. The germline V gene has CDR1 MNHNS and CDR2 SASEGT. CDR3 length equals 14 residues. CDR3 protein: CASSEAQGVNTQYF. The CDR3 DNA is TGTGCCAGCAGTGAGGCGCAGGGTGTAAATACGCAGTATTTT.